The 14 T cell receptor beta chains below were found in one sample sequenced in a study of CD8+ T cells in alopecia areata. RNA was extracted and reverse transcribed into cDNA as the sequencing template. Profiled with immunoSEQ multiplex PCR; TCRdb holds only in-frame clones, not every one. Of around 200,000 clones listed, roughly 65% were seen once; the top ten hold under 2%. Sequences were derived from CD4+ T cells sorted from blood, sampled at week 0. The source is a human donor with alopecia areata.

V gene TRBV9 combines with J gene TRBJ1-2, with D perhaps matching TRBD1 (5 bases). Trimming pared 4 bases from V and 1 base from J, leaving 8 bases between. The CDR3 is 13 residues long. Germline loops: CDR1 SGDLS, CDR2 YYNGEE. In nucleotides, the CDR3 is TGTGCCAGCAGCCCCAGGGATAACTATGGCTACACCTTC. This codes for CASSPRDNYGYTF.

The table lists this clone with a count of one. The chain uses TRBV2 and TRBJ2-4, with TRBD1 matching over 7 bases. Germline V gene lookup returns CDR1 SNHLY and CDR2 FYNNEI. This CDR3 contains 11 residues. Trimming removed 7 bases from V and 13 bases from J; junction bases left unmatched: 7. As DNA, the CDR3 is TGTGCCAGCACCCGGACAGGAACCCAGTACTTC. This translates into CASTRTGTQYF.

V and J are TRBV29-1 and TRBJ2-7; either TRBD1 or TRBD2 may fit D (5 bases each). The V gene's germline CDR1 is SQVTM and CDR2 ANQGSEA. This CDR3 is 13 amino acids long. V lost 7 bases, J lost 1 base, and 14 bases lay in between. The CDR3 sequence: CSARGDSSYEQYF. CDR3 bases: TGCAGCGCCCGGGGCGACAGTTCCTACGAGCAGTACTTC.

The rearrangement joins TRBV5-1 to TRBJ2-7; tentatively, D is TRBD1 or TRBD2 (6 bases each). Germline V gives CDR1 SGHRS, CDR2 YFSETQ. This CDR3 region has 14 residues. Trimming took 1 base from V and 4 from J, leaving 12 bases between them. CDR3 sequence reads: CASSLRGAGYEQYF. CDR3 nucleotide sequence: TGCGCCAGCAGCTTGAGGGGGGCCGGGTACGAGCAGTACTTC.

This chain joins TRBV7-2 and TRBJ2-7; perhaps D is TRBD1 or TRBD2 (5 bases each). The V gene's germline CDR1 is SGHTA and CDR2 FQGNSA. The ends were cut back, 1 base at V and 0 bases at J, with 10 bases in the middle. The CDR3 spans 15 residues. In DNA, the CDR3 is TGTGCCAGCAGCTTAGTGGGGGAAGTCTCCTACGAGCAGTACTTC. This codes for CASSLVGEVSYEQYF.

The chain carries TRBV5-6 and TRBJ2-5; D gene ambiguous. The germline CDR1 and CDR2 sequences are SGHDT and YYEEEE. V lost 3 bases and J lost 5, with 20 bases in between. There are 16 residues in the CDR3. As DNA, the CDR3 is TGTGCCAGCAGCTCACCCGCAGCGACAATTTTGGAGACCCAGTACTTC. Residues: CASSSPAATILETQYF.

Here the CDR3 DNA reads TGCGCCAGCAGCATTGACCAGGGGGTATATGGAAATGAGCAGTTCTTC. Translated, it gives CASSIDQGVYGNEQFF. This chain joins TRBV5-1 and TRBJ2-1; 7 positions match TRBD1. The ends lost 4 bases at V and 7 bases at J; junction bases unmatched: 14. The length of the CDR3 is 16 residues. CDR1 is SGHRS, CDR2 YFSETQ, per germline.

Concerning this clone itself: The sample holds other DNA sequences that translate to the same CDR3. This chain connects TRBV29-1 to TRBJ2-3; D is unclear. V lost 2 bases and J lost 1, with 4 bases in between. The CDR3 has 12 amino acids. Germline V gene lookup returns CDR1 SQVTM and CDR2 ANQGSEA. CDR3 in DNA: TGCAGCGTTGAACTTGGCACAGATACGCAGTATTTT. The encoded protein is CSVELGTDTQYF.

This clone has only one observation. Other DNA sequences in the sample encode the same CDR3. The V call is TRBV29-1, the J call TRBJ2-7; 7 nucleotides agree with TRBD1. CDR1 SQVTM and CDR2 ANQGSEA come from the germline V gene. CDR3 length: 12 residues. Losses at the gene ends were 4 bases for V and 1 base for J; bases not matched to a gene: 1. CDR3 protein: CSVATGSYEQYF. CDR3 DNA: TGCAGCGTTGCGACAGGGTCCTACGAGCAGTACTTC.

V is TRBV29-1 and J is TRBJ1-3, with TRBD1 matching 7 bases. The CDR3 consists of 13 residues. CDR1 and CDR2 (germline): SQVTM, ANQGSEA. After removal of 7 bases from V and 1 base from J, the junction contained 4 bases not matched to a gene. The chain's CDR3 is CSALQGSGNTIYF. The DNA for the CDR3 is TGCAGCGCTTTACAGGGGTCTGGAAACACCATATATTTT.

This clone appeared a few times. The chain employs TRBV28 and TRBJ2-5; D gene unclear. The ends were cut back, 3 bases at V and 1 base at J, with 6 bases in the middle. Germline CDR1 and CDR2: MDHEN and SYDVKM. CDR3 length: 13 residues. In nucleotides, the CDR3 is TGTGCCAGCAGTTTTCGGAGCCAAGAGACCCAGTACTTC. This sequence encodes CASSFRSQETQYF.

In nucleotides, the CDR3 is TGTGCCAGCAGCTTTGTAACAGGGGGTCGTCTCGGGGAGCTGTTTTTT. Translating it yields CASSFVTGGRLGELFF. The chain combines TRBV5-4 with TRBJ2-2, with 8 bases fitting TRBD1. Trimming cost V 2 bases and J 7 bases; bases outside gene matches: 10. This CDR3 has 16 amino acids. In germline, CDR1 is SGHNT, CDR2 YYREEE (reference sequence).

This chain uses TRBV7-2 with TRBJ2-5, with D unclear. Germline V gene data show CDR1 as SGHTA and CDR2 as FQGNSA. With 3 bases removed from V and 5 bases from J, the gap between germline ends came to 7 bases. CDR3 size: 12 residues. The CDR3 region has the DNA TGTGCCAGCAGCTTCTTAAGCGAGACCCAGTACTTC. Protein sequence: CASSFLSETQYF.

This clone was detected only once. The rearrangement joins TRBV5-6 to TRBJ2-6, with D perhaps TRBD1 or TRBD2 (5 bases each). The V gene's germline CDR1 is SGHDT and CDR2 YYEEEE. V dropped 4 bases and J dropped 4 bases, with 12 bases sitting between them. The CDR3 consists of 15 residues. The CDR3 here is CASSEGPVGANVLTF. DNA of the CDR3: TGTGCCAGCAGCGAGGGACCGGTGGGGGCCAACGTCCTGACTTTC.